A selection of T cell receptor beta chains follows, all from one sample in a study of shared clonotypes between healthy human individuals. Libraries were prepared by immunoSEQ multiplex PCR; TCRdb keeps only in-frame clonotypes and omits some of them. This table has around 1.9 million clones, around 93% appearing once. Sequenced sample: naive CD8+ T cells from PBMCs. These receptors all stem from a man in his late teens or twenties in good health. Some clones in this sample may be carry-over from other donors' samples. CDR3s include the opening cysteine and the closing phenylalanine or tryptophan. The D gene is left open where the match is weak. Clone size, where shown, is once, few, many, or a class for clones that have expanded.

J gene: TRBJ2-7; clone size: .; V gene: TRBV7-9; CDR3 length: 16; D gene: .; CDR3 DNA: TGTGCCAGCAGCTTTGGGCCAGGGGGGATTCTCGGCGAGCAGTACTTC; CDR3 protein: CASSFGPGGILGEQYF
J gene: TRBJ1-5; clone size: .; V gene: TRBV28; CDR3 length: 18; D gene: .; CDR3 DNA: TGTGCCAGCAGTCCGAGGGGACGGAGACTGTATAGCAATCAGCCCCAGCATTTT; CDR3 protein: CASSPRGRRLYSNQPQHF
J gene: TRBJ1-1; clone size: once; V gene: TRBV19; CDR3 length: 12; D gene: TRBD1; CDR3 DNA: TGTGCCAGTTCACAGGGGAATACTGAAGCTTTCTTT; CDR3 protein: CASSQGNTEAFF
J gene: TRBJ1-1; clone size: .; V gene: TRBV28; CDR3 length: 14; D gene: .; CDR3 DNA: TGTGCCAGCAGTCTGACAGAGAAGAACACTGAAGCTTTCTTT; CDR3 protein: CASSLTEKNTEAFF
J gene: TRBJ1-1; clone size: .; V gene: TRBV19; CDR3 length: 14; D gene: .; CDR3 DNA: TGTGCCAGTAGTTTGACAGGTTTGGACACTGAAGCTTTCTTT; CDR3 protein: CASSLTGLDTEAFF
J gene: TRBJ2-1; clone size: .; V gene: TRBV28; CDR3 length: 17; D gene: .; CDR3 DNA: TGTGCCAGCAGTCCGAGGACTCCAGGCAGTTCTAGCAATGAGCAGTTCTTC; CDR3 protein: CASSPRTPGSSSNEQFF
J gene: TRBJ2-3; clone size: .; V gene: TRBV7-6; CDR3 length: 15; D gene: .; CDR3 DNA: TGTGCCAGCAGCTTAGACCCGATCCCTTCAGATACGCAGTATTTT; CDR3 protein: CASSLDPIPSDTQYF
J gene: TRBJ2-7; clone size: .; V gene: TRBV14; CDR3 length: 17; D gene: .; CDR3 DNA: TGTGCCAGCAGCCAAGCAAATTGGGGTACGGCCAACTACGAGCAGTACTTC; CDR3 protein: CASSQANWGTANYEQYF
J gene: TRBJ2-1; clone size: .; V gene: TRBV7-6; CDR3 length: 19; D gene: TRBD2; CDR3 DNA: TGTGCCAGCAGCCTGAGGCCTAGCGGGAGTCGACGGGGCTACAATGAGCAGTTCTTC; CDR3 protein: CASSLRPSGSRRGYNEQFF
J gene: TRBJ2-1; clone size: .; V gene: TRBV4-3; CDR3 length: 17; D gene: TRBD2; CDR3 DNA: TGCGCCAGCAGCCACGAAACGGCGGGACTAGCGGGTAATGAGCAGTTCTTC; CDR3 protein: CASSHETAGLAGNEQFF
J gene: TRBJ2-7; clone size: .; V gene: TRBV7-9; CDR3 length: 13; D gene: .; CDR3 DNA: TGTGCCAGCGGGGGGCTCCGGGGATACGAGCAGTACTTC; CDR3 protein: CASGGLRGYEQYF
J gene: TRBJ2-5; clone size: .; V gene: TRBV5-8; CDR3 length: 15; D gene: TRBD1; CDR3 DNA: TGTGCCAGCAGCTGGATGGGACAGGGAGTCGAGACCCAGTACTTC; CDR3 protein: CASSWMGQGVETQYF
J gene: TRBJ1-4; clone size: .; V gene: TRBV15; CDR3 length: 16; D gene: .; CDR3 DNA: TGTGCCACCAGCAATGGAAGGGAACTTACTAATGAAAAACTGTTTTTT; CDR3 protein: CATSNGRELTNEKLFF
J gene: TRBJ1-1; clone size: .; V gene: TRBV27; CDR3 length: 15; D gene: TRBD1; CDR3 DNA: TGTGCCAGCAGCACAAACAGGGGCTGGGACACTGAAGCTTTCTTT; CDR3 protein: CASSTNRGWDTEAFF
J gene: TRBJ2-5; clone size: .; V gene: TRBV7-3; CDR3 length: 14; D gene: TRBD1; CDR3 DNA: TGTGCCAGCAGCTGGACAGGCGGCCAAGAGACCCAGTACTTC; CDR3 protein: CASSWTGGQETQYF
J gene: TRBJ2-5; clone size: .; V gene: TRBV5-1; CDR3 length: 15; D gene: TRBD1; CDR3 DNA: TGCGCCAGCAGCTTGCGACAGGGGATGCGGGAGACCCAGTACTTC; CDR3 protein: CASSLRQGMRETQYF
J gene: TRBJ2-3; clone size: once; V gene: TRBV7-9; CDR3 length: 16; D gene: .; CDR3 DNA: TGTGCCAGCAGCTTAGGTCGACGGGCGAGCACAGATACGCAGTATTTT; CDR3 protein: CASSLGRRASTDTQYF
J gene: TRBJ2-5; clone size: .; V gene: TRBV11-2; CDR3 length: 17; D gene: TRBD2; CDR3 DNA: TGTGCCAGTTTGCCTAAGACTAGCGGAGGAGGGGGCGAGACCCAGTACTTC; CDR3 protein: CASLPKTSGGGGETQYF
J gene: TRBJ1-4; clone size: .; V gene: TRBV27; CDR3 length: 14; D gene: .; CDR3 DNA: TGTGCCAGCAGCCCCGGGACAATAAACGAAAAACTGTTTTTT; CDR3 protein: CASSPGTINEKLFF
J gene: TRBJ2-3; clone size: .; V gene: TRBV5-6; CDR3 length: 16; D gene: TRBD2; CDR3 DNA: TGTGCCAGCAGCGGGAGGGGCCGGCTACCCACAGATACGCAGTATTTT; CDR3 protein: CASSGRGRLPTDTQYF
J gene: TRBJ2-1; clone size: .; V gene: TRBV30; CDR3 length: 14; D gene: .; CDR3 DNA: TGTGCCTGGAGTGGGCTAGCGTTTAACAATGAGCAGTTCTTC; CDR3 protein: CAWSGLAFNNEQFF
J gene: TRBJ2-7; clone size: .; V gene: TRBV19; CDR3 length: 15; D gene: TRBD1; CDR3 DNA: TGTGCCAGTAGCACAAACAGGGGAGCCACCTACGAGCAGTACTTC; CDR3 protein: CASSTNRGATYEQYF
J gene: TRBJ1-1; clone size: .; V gene: TRBV7-9; CDR3 length: 15; D gene: .; CDR3 DNA: TGTGCCAGCAGCCCCGAGCGGCCGGTGGGCACTGAAGCTTTCTTT; CDR3 protein: CASSPERPVGTEAFF
J gene: TRBJ1-2; clone size: .; V gene: TRBV27; CDR3 length: 16; D gene: .; CDR3 DNA: TGTGCCAGCAGTTCAACCCCGGGCCCCCCAACGGATGGCTACACCTTC; CDR3 protein: CASSSTPGPPTDGYTF
J gene: TRBJ1-2; clone size: once; V gene: TRBV11-1; CDR3 length: 14; D gene: TRBD1; CDR3 DNA: TGTGCCAGCAGCTTGGACAGGAGAGGCTATGGCTACACCTTC; CDR3 protein: CASSLDRRGYGYTF
J gene: TRBJ2-7; clone size: .; V gene: TRBV19; CDR3 length: 16; D gene: .; CDR3 DNA: TGTGCCAGTAGTATGAGGGGAGGATTAAGCTCCTACGAGCAGTACTTC; CDR3 protein: CASSMRGGLSSYEQYF
J gene: TRBJ1-5; clone size: once; V gene: TRBV5-4; CDR3 length: 15; D gene: TRBD1; CDR3 DNA: TGTGCCAGCAGCTTACAGGGGGCGGCAAATCAGCCCCAGCATTTT; CDR3 protein: CASSLQGAANQPQHF
J gene: TRBJ2-5; clone size: .; V gene: TRBV5-1; CDR3 length: 15; D gene: .; CDR3 DNA: TGCGCCAGCAGCCTAAGCGGTACTCAGGGGGAGACCCAGTACTTC; CDR3 protein: CASSLSGTQGETQYF
J gene: TRBJ2-1; clone size: .; V gene: TRBV4-3; CDR3 length: 19; D gene: TRBD2; CDR3 DNA: TGCGCCAGCAGTCAAGCGGCGGGAGGGTTCCAGAGAGCCTACAATGAGCAGTTCTTC; CDR3 protein: CASSQAAGGFQRAYNEQFF